This TCR beta chain appears in the sequencing data of a study of T cells in localized non-small cell lung cancer. V dropped 6 bases and J dropped 1 base, with 13 bases sitting between them. CDR1 and CDR2 (germline): MNHGY, SAAAGT. This CDR3 has 14 residues. Measured with immunoSEQ multiplex PCR; TCRdb has only the in-frame clones, and not every one. This sample has 2,000 or so clones, with roughly a sixth found just once. The chain joins TRBV6-8 to TRBJ2-7; perhaps TRBD2 as D (5 bases). The TCR was taken from a female donor older than 55 with stage I squamous cell lung carcinoma. Material: lung tumor tissue, obtained before any cancer treatment. In DNA, the CDR3 is TGTGCCAGCAGCCTGAGCGGAGATTCCTACGAGCAGTACTTC. Its translation: CASSLSGDSYEQYF.